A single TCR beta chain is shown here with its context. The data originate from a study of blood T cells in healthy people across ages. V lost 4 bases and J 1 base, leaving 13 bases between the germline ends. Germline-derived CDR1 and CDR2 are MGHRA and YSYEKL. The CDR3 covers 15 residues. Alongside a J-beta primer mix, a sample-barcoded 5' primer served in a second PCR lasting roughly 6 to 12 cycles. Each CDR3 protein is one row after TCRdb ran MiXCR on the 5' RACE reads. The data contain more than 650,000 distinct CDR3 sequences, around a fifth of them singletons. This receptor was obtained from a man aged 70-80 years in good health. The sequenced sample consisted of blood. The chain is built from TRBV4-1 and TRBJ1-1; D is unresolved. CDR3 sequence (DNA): TGCGCCAGCAGCCTAATGTTGGGAGAGAACACTGAAGCTTTCTTT. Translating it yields CASSLMLGENTEAFF.